Presented here are 15 T cell receptor beta chains from one specimen sequenced in a study of blood T cells in healthy people across ages. A second PCR of about 6 to 11 cycles used a sample-barcoded 5' primer and a J-beta primer mix. TCRdb called the 5' RACE reads again in MiXCR, with one record for every CDR3 protein. The sample has about 290,000 distinct CDR3 sequences; roughly 27% are singletons. Specimen: blood. The source is a woman in her seventies in good health.

About this clonotype: One end of the junction fails to match germline, which may point to a read error. The chain joins TRBV24-1 to TRBJ2-2, with a tentative D call TRBD2 (6 bases). The germline CDR1 and CDR2 sequences are KGHDR and SFDVKD. The CDR3 covers 12 residues. CDR3 sequence (DNA): TGTGCCACCAGAAATTCAAGCGGGCAGCTGTTTTTT. Residues: CATRNSSGQLFF.

The J gene is TRBJ1-4, the V gene TRBV7-9; 9 bases fit TRBD1. J gave up 5 bases and V 2 bases, and 3 bases lay outside the gene matches. Germline V gene lookup returns CDR1 SEHNR and CDR2 FQNEAQ (reference sequence). CDR3 size: 15 residues. CDR3 DNA: TGTGCCAGCAGCTTACCCGGACAGGGGAATGAAAAACTGTTTTTT. Translating gives CASSLPGQGNEKLFF.

The rearrangement uses TRBV20-1 and TRBJ1-1, with TRBD1 as a possible D gene (6 bases). This CDR3 is 12 amino acids long. The ends were cut back, 6 bases at V and 4 bases at J, with 12 bases in the middle. The germline CDR1 and CDR2 sequences are DFQATT and SNEGSKA (reference sequence). The CDR3 DNA sequence: TGCAGTGCGCTCCCAGGGGCCACTGAAGCTTTCTTT. Protein sequence: CSALPGATEAFF.

CDR3 region: CASSFHEQFF. CDR3 nucleotide sequence: TGTGCCAGCAGTTTTCATGAGCAGTTCTTC. V is TRBV12-3 or TRBV12-4 and J is TRBJ2-5, with D uncertain. The J call may be mistaken, given a closer DNA end match to TRBJ2-1. The CDR3 loop spans 10 amino acids.

V and J are TRBV15 and TRBJ1-5; D is possibly TRBD1 (6 bases). The ends were cut back, 1 base at V and 3 bases at J, with 10 bases in the middle. The germline V gene encodes CDR1 LNHNV and CDR2 YYDKDF (reference sequence). The CDR3 contains 15 residues. The CDR3: CATSRVGTLNQPQHF. The CDR3 DNA reads TGTGCCACCAGCAGAGTAGGGACACTCAATCAGCCCCAGCATTTT.

This clonotype turned up a few times. The chain combines TRBV5-1 with TRBJ2-7; tentative D call: TRBD2 (6 bases). CDR1 and CDR2 from the germline V gene are SGHRS and YFSETQ. V was shortened by 8 bases and J by 1 base, with 25 bases between the two germline ends. This CDR3 is 17 amino acids long. The CDR3 coding sequence is TGCGCCAGGAAACGAAGGAGGGAGAAGGATAGGTCCTACGAGCAGTACTTC. This sequence encodes CARKRRREKDRSYEQYF.

The chain recombines TRBV9 with TRBJ2-2, with D possibly being TRBD1 (5 bases). The germline CDR1 and CDR2 sequences are SGDLS and YYNGEE. V was shortened by 4 bases and J by 1 base, with 14 bases between the two germline ends. The CDR3 has 16 amino acids. The CDR3 protein is CASSPNPRENTGELFF. The CDR3 coding sequence is TGTGCCAGCAGCCCCAATCCCAGGGAGAACACCGGGGAGCTGTTTTTT. The entire variable domain, with the rest obtained from reference TRBV9 and TRBJ2-2, is as follows: DSGVTQTPKHLITATGQRVTLRCSPRSGDLSVYWYQQSLDQGLQFLIQYYNGEERAKGNILERFSAQQFPDLHSELNLSSLELGDSALYFCASSPNPRENTGELFFGEGSRLTVL.

The CDR3 sequence is CSASGDRAETQYF. In nucleotides, the CDR3 is TGCAGTGCTAGTGGGGACAGGGCAGAGACCCAGTACTTC. The chain joins TRBV20-1 to TRBJ2-5, with TRBD1 identical over 9 bases. With 3 bases clipped from V and 4 bases from J, the junction kept 3 bases outside the gene matches. Germline V gene data show CDR1 as DFQATT and CDR2 as SNEGSKA (reference sequence). The CDR3 covers 13 residues.

This clonotype showed up just a few times. The chain is built from TRBV28 and TRBJ1-4; D not certain. The ends were cut back, 6 bases at V and 0 bases at J, with 8 bases in the middle. CDR1 and CDR2 (germline): MDHEN, SYDVKM. CDR3 length: 14 residues. For the CDR3, the DNA is TGTGCCAGCAGCCCTCCTGCAACTAATGAAAAACTGTTTTTT. Protein product: CASSPPATNEKLFF.

The chain links TRBV20-1 to TRBJ2-1, with 11 bases identical to TRBD2. The V segment lost 1 base and the J segment 4 bases; nucleotides outside the gene matches: 6. Germline loops: CDR1 DFQATT, CDR2 SNEGSKA (reference sequence). This CDR3 has 16 residues. The CDR3: CSARVPLAGGYNEQFF. In DNA form, the CDR3 reads TGCAGTGCTAGAGTCCCCCTAGCGGGAGGATACAATGAGCAGTTCTTC.

This clonotype was seen only a few times. The J gene is TRBJ2-3, the V gene TRBV7-8; D not resolved. CDR1 and CDR2 (germline): SGHVS, FQNEAQ. The CDR3 spans 12 residues. V lost 7 bases and J 6 bases, leaving 11 bases between the germline ends. The CDR3 reads CASTPSVDTQYF. The CDR3 region has the DNA TGTGCCAGCACTCCGTCAGTGGATACGCAGTATTTT. The whole variable domain, filled in from reference TRBV7-8 and TRBJ2-3, reads GAGVSQSPRYKVAKRGQDVALRCDPISGHVSLFWYQQALGQGPEFLTYFQNEAQLDKSGLPSDRFFAERPEGSVSTLKIQRTQQEDSAVYLCASTPSVDTQYFGPGTRLTVL.

This clonotype was counted only a few times. The chain is built from TRBV20-1 and TRBJ2-5; possibly TRBD1 or TRBD2 for D (5 bases each). The CDR3 length is 15 residues. V dropped 0 bases and J dropped 5 bases, with 16 bases sitting between them. Germline CDR1 DFQATT, CDR2 SNEGSKA (reference sequence). CDR3 in amino acids: CSARDTGAGRETQYF. In nucleotides, the CDR3 is TGCAGTGCTAGAGATACCGGGGCAGGCCGGGAGACCCAGTACTTC.

J is TRBJ2-7 and V is TRBV20-1, with TRBD1 matching 12 bases. From germline, CDR1 is DFQATT and CDR2 SNEGSKA (reference sequence). The CDR3 totals 17 residues. Trimming at V came to 5 bases and at J to 2 bases, leaving 13 bases not matched to a gene. CDR3 residues: CSASGQGAGGRAYEQYF. The DNA for the CDR3 is TGCAGTGCTTCGGGACAGGGGGCAGGCGGGAGGGCCTACGAGCAGTACTTC.

This clonotype was detected only once. V is TRBV21-1 and J is TRBJ2-7; the table's D call, TRBD2, was not checked against the DNA. TRBV21-1 is a known pseudogene. This CDR3 region has 14 residues. This CDR3 reads CASSKEREINEQYF. In DNA form, the CDR3 reads TGTGCCAGCAGCAAAGAGCGGGAGATAAACGAGCAGTACTTC.

This rearrangement joins TRBV6-6 to TRBJ2-7; maybe TRBD1 (6 bases). The CDR3 contains 14 residues. Germline CDR1 and CDR2: MNHNY and SVGAGI (reference sequence). V lost 7 bases to trimming and J lost 5 bases, with 18 bases between them. The DNA for the CDR3 is TGTGCCAGCATTCGAGCAGGGGCCGGTCACGAGCAGTACTTC. This encodes CASIRAGAGHEQYF.